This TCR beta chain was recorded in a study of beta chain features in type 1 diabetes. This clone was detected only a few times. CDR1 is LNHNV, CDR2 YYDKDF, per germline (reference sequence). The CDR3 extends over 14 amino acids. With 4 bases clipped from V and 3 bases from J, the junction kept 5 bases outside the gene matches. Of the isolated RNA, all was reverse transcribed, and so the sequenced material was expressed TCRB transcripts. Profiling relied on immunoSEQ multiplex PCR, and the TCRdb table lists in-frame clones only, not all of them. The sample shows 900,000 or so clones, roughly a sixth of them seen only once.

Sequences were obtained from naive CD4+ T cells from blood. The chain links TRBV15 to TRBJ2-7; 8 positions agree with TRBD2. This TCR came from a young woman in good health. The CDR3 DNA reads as TGTGCCACCAGCAAGAGCGGGAGACGCTACGAGCAGTACTTC. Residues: CATSKSGRRYEQYF.